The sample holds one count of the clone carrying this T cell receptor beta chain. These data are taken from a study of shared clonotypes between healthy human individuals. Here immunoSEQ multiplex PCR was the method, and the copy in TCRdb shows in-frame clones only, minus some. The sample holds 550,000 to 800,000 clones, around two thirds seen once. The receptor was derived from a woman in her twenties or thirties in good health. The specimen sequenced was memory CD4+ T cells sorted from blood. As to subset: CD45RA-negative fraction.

The CDR3 bases are TGTGCCAGCAGCTTAGCGGGAACCTACGAGCAGTACTTC. Translated: CASSLAGTYEQYF. The V call is TRBV7-8, the J call TRBJ2-7; the D is unclear. Trimming took 0 bases from V and 2 from J, leaving 5 bases between them. Germline CDR1 and CDR2: SGHVS and FQNEAQ. This CDR3 has 13 residues.